A single T cell receptor (beta chain) is shown here with its context. Its antigen is not yet known. No much larger clone is present one base from it, and per-base qualities are unavailable. V is shortened by 4 bases, J by 1 base, and the region joining them spans 10 bases. CDR1 KGHSH and CDR2 LQKENI are derived from the germline V gene. Counted from cysteine to phenylalanine, this CDR3 has 14 amino acids. Only the CDR3 DNA stays, 42 bases, in frame from base 1. Each collaborating institution followed its own protocols to collect whole blood in K2EDTA tubes. For TCRbeta analysis, collaborator samples were shipped as frozen whole blood, as isolated PBMCs, or as DNA extracted from either sample type. This record belongs to a study of blood T cell repertoires in COVID-19 (TCRdb year 2020). About the full investigation: The collaborator samples originated in the United States, Italy and Spain and spanned the acute and convalescent phases of COVID-19. The repertoires were released in a freely available public database meant as a resource for research on the immune response to SARS-CoV-2. Samples were obtained from the ongoing ImmuneRACE study (first 160 participants) and from 1,200 or so subjects provided by 6 global collaborators. Where available, HLA class I and class II types were taken from metadata supplied by the sample provider and were not determined by assay-based typing. The prospective study material was composed of cDNA or gDNA derived from T cells, B-cell-depleted T cells, or PBMCs. Deeply sampled blood TCRbeta repertoires from subjects exposed to, actively infected with, or recovered from COVID-19 were included in the dataset. Nearly every sample came with metadata listing a de-identified subject ID, COVID-19 status, age in years and sex. Points the paper makes about the study in general: The quantity of clinical and demographic metadata differed by source and by participant and was supplied without curation.

TCRbeta CDR3 regions were amplified from genomic DNA using the immunoSEQ Assay, a bias-controlled multiplex PCR. The source study handled its data this way. The number of nucleated cells in each sample was estimated by amplification of reference gene primers within the assay. Sequence reads were collapsed and filtered to measure the absolute abundance of every unique TCRbeta CDR3 rearrangement. For each sample, productive Simpson clonality was calculated by taking the square root of Simpson's diversity index across productive rearrangements. TCRdb limited this immuneACCESS table to in-frame rearrangements with V and J called. A share of clones is missing; checked studies link under half to unresolved V genes, and the rest is unexplained. Clonal size and the V and J genes are those of that table, whereas D and trimming came from the DNA. Across this sample there are tens of thousands of clones, with around 88% seen only once. The top ten clonotypes cover approximately 15% of the sample.

The sample comprised peripheral blood. The chain employs TRBV18 and TRBJ1-1; the D region possibly corresponds to TRBD1 (6 bases align). This receptor was taken from a human donor in a cohort sampled during active COVID-19. CDR3 loop: CASSRGGQNTEAFF. The nucleotide sequence is TGTGCCAGCTCACGGGGGGGCCAGAACACTGAAGCTTTCTTT.